This TCR beta chain appears in the sequencing data of a study of OX40 agonist ivuxolimab in advanced cancers. Study details: Age averaged around 60 years (range roughly 23 to 80), and around 78% were male. The eligibility criteria allowed prior anti-PD-1, anti-PD-L1 or anti-CTLA-4 therapy, and 40% had some.

Losses at the gene ends were 7 bases for V and 2 bases for J; bases not matched to a gene: 5. This CDR3 has 14 amino acids. In germline, CDR1 is SGHDN, CDR2 FVKESK. A note on this clone: What it binds is unknown.

Study outcomes and limitations: Dose levels from 0.1 to 3.0 mg/kg saw CD4+ and CD8+ blood T cells expand clonally by week 6. Antigen specificity remained undetermined for the expanded peripheral T cells.

Sequenced by immunoSEQ multiplex PCR; TCRdb stores in-frame clones only, minus some. This sample has around 26,000 clones, with approximately 83% found just once. The TCR sequence derives from an adult with an advanced solid tumor such as melanoma, head and neck, liver or kidney cancer. This chain connects TRBV14 to TRBJ2-3; 8 bases match TRBD1. The sample in question was CD4+ or CD8+ T cells sorted from blood, obtained in a trial of the OX40 agonist ivuxolimab. The CDR3 DNA reads TGTGCCAGCATGGGGGGACAGGCCACAGATACGCAGTATTTT. Protein product: CASMGGQATDTQYF.